The subject of this entry is one T cell receptor beta chain. The sample originates from a study of blood T cell repertoires in COVID-19. Study at large: PBMCs, B-cell-depleted T cells, or T cells were the source of the cDNA or gDNA that made up the material.

Per the study methods: Using reference gene primer amplification, nucleated cell counts were estimated. TCRdb's copy holds only in-frame clones and misses some; the assay was immunoSEQ multiplex PCR. V and J calls and clone size are given by that table; D and trimming were obtained from the DNA. The table includes about 250,000 clones, 82% detected once. CDR1 and CDR2 from the germline V gene are ENHRY and SYGVKD. Trimming left V 2 bases short and J 1 base short, with 8 bases between. The CDR3 covers 14 residues. This chain connects TRBV10-3 to TRBJ1-1; unclear D gene. The sample taken for sequencing was peripheral blood. This clonotype was obtained from a woman aged 80 or older with active or convalescent COVID-19. The CDR3 DNA reads as TGTGCCATCAGTGAGCAGGTTTCGAACACTGAAGCTTTCTTT. This translates into CAISEQVSNTEAFF.